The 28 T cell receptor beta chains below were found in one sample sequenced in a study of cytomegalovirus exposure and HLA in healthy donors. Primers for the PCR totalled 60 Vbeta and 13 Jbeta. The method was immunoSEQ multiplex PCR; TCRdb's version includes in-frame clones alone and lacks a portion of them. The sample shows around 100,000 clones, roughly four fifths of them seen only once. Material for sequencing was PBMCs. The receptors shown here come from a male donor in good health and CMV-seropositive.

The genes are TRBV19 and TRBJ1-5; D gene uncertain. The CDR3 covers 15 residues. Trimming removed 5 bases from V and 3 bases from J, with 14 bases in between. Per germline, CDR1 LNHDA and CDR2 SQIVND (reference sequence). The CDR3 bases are TGTGCCAGTAGTCAATCAAGAGGGTACAATCAGCCCCAGCATTTT. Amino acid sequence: CASSQSRGYNQPQHF.

CDR3: CASSLSQGRTEAFF. As DNA, the CDR3 is TGTGCCAGCAGTTTATCACAGGGGAGGACTGAAGCTTTCTTT. The rearrangement joins TRBV27 to TRBJ1-1; 7 positions agree with TRBD1. J was trimmed by 5 bases and V by 0 bases; bases with no gene match: 3. The germline gives CDR1 MNHEY, CDR2 SMNVEV (reference sequence). The CDR3 has 14 residues.

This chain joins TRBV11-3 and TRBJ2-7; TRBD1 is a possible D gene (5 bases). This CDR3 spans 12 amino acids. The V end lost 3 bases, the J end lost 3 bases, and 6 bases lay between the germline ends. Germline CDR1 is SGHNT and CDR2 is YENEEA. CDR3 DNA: TGTGCCAGCAGCTTGACAGACTACGAGCAGTACTTC. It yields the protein CASSLTDYEQYF. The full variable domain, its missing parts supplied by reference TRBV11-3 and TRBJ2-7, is EAGVVQSPRYKIIEKKQPVAFWCNPISGHNTLYWYLQNLGQGPELLIRYENEEAVDDSQLPKDRFSAERLKGVDSTLKIQPAELGDSAVYLCASSLTDYEQYFGPGTRLTVT.

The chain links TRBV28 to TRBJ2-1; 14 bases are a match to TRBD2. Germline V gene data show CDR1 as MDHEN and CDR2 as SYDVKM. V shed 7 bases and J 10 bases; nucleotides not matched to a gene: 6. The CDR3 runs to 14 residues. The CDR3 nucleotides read TGTGCCAGCATCGGGACTAGCGGGAGCTTAGAGCAGTTCTTC. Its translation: CASIGTSGSLEQFF.

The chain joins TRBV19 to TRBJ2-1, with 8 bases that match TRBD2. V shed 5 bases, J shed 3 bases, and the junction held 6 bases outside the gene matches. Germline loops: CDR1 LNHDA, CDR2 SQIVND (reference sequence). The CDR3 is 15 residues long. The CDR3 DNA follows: TGTGCCAGTAGTCTCTCGGGACTAGTCTACAATGAGCAGTTCTTC. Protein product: CASSLSGLVYNEQFF.

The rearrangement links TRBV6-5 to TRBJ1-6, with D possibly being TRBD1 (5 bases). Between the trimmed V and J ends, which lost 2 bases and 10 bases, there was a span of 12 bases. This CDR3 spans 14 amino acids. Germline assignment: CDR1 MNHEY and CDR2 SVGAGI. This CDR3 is CASSYGGGYSPLHF. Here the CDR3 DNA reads TGTGCCAGCAGTTACGGGGGGGGTTACTCACCCCTCCACTTT.

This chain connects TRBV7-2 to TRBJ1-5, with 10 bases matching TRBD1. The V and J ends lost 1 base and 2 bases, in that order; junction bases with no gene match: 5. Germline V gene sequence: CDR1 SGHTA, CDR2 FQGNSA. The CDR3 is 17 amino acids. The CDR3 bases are TGTGCCAGCAGCTTAGGACAGGGGGCTTGGGGCAATCAGCCCCAGCATTTT. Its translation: CASSLGQGAWGNQPQHF.

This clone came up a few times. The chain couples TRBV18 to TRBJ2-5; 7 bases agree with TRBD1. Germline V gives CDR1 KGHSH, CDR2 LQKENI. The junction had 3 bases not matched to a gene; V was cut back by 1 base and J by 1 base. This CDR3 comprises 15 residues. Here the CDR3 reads CASSPQTGTQETQYF. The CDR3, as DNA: TGTGCCAGCTCACCACAGACAGGGACCCAAGAGACCCAGTACTTC.

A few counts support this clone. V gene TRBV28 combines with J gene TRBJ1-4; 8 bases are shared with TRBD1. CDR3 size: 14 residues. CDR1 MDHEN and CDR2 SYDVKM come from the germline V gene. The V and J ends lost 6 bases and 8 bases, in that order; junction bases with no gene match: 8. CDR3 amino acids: CASRQGAFGEKLFF. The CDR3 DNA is TGTGCCAGCAGGCAGGGGGCTTTTGGAGAAAAACTGTTTTTT.

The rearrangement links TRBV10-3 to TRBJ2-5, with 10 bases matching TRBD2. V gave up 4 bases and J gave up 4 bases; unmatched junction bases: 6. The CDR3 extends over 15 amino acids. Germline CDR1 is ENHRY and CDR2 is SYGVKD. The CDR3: CAISVSGGRGETQYF. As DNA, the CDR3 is TGTGCCATCAGTGTTAGCGGGGGGAGGGGAGAGACCCAGTACTTC.

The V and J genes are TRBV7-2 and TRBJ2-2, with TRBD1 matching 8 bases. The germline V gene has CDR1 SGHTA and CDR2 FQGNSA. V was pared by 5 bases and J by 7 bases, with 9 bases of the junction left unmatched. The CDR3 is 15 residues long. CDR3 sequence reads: CASSPFRGQGGELFF. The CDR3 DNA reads TGTGCCAGCAGCCCCTTCAGGGGGCAAGGCGGGGAGCTGTTTTTT.

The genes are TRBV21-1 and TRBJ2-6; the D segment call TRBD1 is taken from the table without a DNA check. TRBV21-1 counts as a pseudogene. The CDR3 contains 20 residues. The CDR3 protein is CAGSKFGRVPLPAGANGLTF. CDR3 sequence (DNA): TGTGCCGGCAGCAAGTTTGGAAGGGTCCCTCTCCCGGCTGGGGCCAACGGCCTGACTTTC.

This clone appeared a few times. The CDR3 DNA is TGCGCCAGCAGCCAAGATCGGCTAGCGGGAGACCTGTACTACGAGCAGTACTTC. Amino acid sequence: CASSQDRLAGDLYYEQYF. The V and J genes are TRBV4-3 and TRBJ2-7; 10 positions match TRBD2. CDR3 length: 18 amino acids. Trimming at V came to 0 bases and at J to 3 bases, leaving 11 bases not matched to a gene. Germline V CDR1 and CDR2: LGHNA, YSLEER.

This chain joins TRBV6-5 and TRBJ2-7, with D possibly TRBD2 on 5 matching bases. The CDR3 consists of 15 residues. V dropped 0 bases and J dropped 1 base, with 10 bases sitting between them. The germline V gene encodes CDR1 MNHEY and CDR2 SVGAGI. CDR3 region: CASSYSVSGSYEQYF. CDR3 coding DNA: TGTGCCAGCAGTTACTCGGTAAGCGGTTCCTACGAGCAGTACTTC.

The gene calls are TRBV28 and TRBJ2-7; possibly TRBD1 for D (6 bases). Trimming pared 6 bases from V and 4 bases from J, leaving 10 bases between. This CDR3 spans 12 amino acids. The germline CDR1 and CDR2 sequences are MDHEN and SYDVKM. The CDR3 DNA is TGTGCCAGCAGAATCACAGGGTACGAGCAGTACTTC. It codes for CASRITGYEQYF.

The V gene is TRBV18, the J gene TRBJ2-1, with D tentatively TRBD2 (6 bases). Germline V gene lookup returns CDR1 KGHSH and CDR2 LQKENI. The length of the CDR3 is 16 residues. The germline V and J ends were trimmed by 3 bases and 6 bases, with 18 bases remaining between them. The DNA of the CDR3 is TGTGCCAGCTCACCTAATCCGGGCGTGGAGGGCAATGAGCAGTTCTTC. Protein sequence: CASSPNPGVEGNEQFF.

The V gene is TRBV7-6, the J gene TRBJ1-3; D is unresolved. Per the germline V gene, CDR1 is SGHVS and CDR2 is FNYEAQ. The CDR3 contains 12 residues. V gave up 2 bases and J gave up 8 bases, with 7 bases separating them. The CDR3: CASSLNPDTIYF. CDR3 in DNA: TGTGCCAGCAGCTTAAATCCCGACACCATATATTTT.

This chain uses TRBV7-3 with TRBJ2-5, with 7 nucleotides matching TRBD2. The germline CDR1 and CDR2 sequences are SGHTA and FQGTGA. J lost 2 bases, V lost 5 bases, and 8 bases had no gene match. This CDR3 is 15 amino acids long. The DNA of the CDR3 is TGTGCCAGCAGCCTCGGACTAGTCAATCAAGAGACCCAGTACTTC. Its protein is CASSLGLVNQETQYF.

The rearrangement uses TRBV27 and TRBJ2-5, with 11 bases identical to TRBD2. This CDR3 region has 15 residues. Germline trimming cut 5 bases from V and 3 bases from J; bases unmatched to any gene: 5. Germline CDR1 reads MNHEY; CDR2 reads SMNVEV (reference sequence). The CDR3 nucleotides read TGTGCCAGCAGTGAACTAGCGGGAGTCGAAGAGACCCAGTACTTC. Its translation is CASSELAGVEETQYF.

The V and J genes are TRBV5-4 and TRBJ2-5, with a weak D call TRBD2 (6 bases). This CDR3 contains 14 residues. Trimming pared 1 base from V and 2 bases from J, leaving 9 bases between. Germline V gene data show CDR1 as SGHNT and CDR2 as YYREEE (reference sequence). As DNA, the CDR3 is TGTGCCAGCAGCTTGCGTGGGACTCAAGAGACCCAGTACTTC. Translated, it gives CASSLRGTQETQYF.

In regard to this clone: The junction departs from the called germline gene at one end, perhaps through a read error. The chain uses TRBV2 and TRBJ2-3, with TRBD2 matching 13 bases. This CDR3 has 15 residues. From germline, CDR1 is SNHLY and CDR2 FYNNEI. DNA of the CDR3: TGTGCCAGCAGTGATGGGACTAGCGGGGCAGATGCGCAGTATTTT. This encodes CASSDGTSGADAQYF. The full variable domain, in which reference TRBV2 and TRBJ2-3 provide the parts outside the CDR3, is EPEVTQTPSHQVTQMGQEVILRCVPISNHLYFYWYRQILGQKVEFLVSFYNNEISEKSEIFDDQFSVERPDGSNFTLKIRSTKLEDSAMYFCASSDGTSGADAQYFGPGTRLTVL.

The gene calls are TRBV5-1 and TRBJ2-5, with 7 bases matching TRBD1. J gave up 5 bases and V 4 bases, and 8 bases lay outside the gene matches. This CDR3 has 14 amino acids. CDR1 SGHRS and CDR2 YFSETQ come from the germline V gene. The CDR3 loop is CASSASGQIETQYF. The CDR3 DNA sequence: TGCGCCAGCAGCGCCTCGGGACAGATCGAGACCCAGTACTTC.

CDR3 DNA: TGTGCCAGTAGTATTCTAGCGGGAGGCGGCCACGAGCAGTACTTC. Protein: CASSILAGGGHEQYF. The V call is TRBV19, the J call TRBJ2-7; TRBD2 matches at 11 bases. The CDR3 sequence is 15 residues long. Germline V gene data show CDR1 as LNHDA and CDR2 as SQIVND (reference sequence). V dropped 3 bases and J dropped 5; count of bases not matched to a gene: 6.

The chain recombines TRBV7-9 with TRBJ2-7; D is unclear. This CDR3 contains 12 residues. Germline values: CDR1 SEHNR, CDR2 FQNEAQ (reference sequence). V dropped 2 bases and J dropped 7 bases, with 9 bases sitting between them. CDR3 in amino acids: CASSLTALEQYF. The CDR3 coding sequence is TGTGCCAGCAGCTTAACTGCGTTAGAGCAGTACTTC.

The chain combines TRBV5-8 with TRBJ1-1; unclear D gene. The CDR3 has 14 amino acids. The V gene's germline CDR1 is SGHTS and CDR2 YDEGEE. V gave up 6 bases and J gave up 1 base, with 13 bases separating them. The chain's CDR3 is CASTLEFSNTEAFF. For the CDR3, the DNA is TGTGCCAGCACCCTGGAGTTTTCGAACACTGAAGCTTTCTTT. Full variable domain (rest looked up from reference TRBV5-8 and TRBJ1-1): EAGVTQSPTHLIKTRGQQATLRCSPISGHTSVYWYQQALGLGLQFLLWYDEGEERNRGNFPPRFSGRQFPNYSSELNVNALELEDSALYLCASTLEFSNTEAFFGQGTRLTVV.

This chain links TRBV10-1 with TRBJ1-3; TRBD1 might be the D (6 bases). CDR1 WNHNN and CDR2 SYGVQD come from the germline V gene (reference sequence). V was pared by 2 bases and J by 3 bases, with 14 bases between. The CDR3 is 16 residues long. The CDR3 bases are TGCGCCAGCAGTGAGGGGAAACAGGGCCTTGGAAACACCATATATTTT. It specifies CASSEGKQGLGNTIYF.

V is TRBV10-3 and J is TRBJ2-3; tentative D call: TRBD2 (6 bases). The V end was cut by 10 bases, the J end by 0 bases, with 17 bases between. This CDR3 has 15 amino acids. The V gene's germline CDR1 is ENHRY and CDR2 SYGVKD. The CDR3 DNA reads TGTGCCAGTCGAAGTGGCGGGGCTAGCACAGATACGCAGTATTTT. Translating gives CASRSGGASTDTQYF.

CDR3 residues: CASSPGASGIRYEQYF. The CDR3 DNA reads as TGTGCCAGCAGTCCCGGAGCGAGCGGGATCCGCTACGAGCAGTACTTC. This chain uses TRBV7-9 with TRBJ2-7, with 7 nucleotides matching TRBD2. Germline V gene sequence: CDR1 SEHNR, CDR2 FQNEAQ (reference sequence). The CDR3 contains 16 residues. V shed 6 bases, J shed 3 bases, and the junction held 14 bases outside the gene matches. Using reference TRBV7-9 and TRBJ2-7 for the parts outside the CDR3, the full variable domain is DTGVSQNPRHKITKRGQNVTFRCDPISEHNRLYWYRQTLGQGPEFLTYFQNEAQLEKSRLLSDRFSAERPKGSFSTLEIQRTEQGDSAMYLCASSPGASGIRYEQYFGPGTRLTVT.